This TCR beta chain was observed in a study of blood T cell repertoires in COVID-19. The germline CDR1 and CDR2 sequences are GTSNPN and SVGIG (reference sequence). This CDR3 spans 13 amino acids. The germline V and J ends were trimmed by 0 bases and 4 bases, with 9 bases remaining between them. Generated by immunoSEQ multiplex PCR, the TCRdb table keeps only in-frame clones and is missing some. There are hundreds of thousands of clones in the sample; roughly 90% occur only once, and approximately 4.5% lies in the top ten. The V and J genes are TRBV30 and TRBJ1-2; tentatively, D is TRBD1 (5 bases). The sequencing input was PBMCs or T cells enriched from blood (not recorded which). This TCR came from a woman between 18 and 29 years old with acute COVID-19. In nucleotides, the CDR3 is TGTGCCTGGAGTGTAGCAGGGCTCTATGGCTACACCTTC. Residues: CAWSVAGLYGYTF.